This T cell receptor beta chain originates from a study of OX40 agonist ivuxolimab in advanced cancers. Germline V gives CDR1 SGDLS, CDR2 YYNGEE. Losses at the gene ends were 4 bases for V and 5 bases for J; bases not matched to a gene: 4. The CDR3 runs to 14 residues. TCRdb's copy holds only in-frame clones and misses some; the assay was immunoSEQ multiplex PCR. The top ten hold around 0.39% of the sample, which has about 82,000 clones, under 95% seen once. This TCR derives from an adult with an advanced solid tumor such as melanoma, head and neck, liver or kidney cancer. This chain uses TRBV9 with TRBJ2-1, with 9 positions matching TRBD1. Sequencing was performed on CD4+ or CD8+ T cells sorted from blood, taken in a trial of the OX40 agonist ivuxolimab. The CDR3 loop reads CASSPGQGDNEQFF. CDR3 in DNA: TGTGCCAGCAGCCCGGGACAGGGAGACAATGAGCAGTTCTTC.